The 12 T cell receptor beta chains reported below all come from one sample, sequenced in a study of a mutant IDH1 vaccine in newly diagnosed glioma. Data came from immunoSEQ multiplex PCR; TCRdb stores just in-frame clones and leaves some out. The sample contains about 46,000 clones, 75% to 90% of which appear only once. This sample's time point: baseline, week 1 (first vaccination visit). Treatment described: pre-vaccination baseline after standard-of-care therapy. The specimen was PBMCs, collected from a glioma patient treated with radiotherapy, temozolomide or both. The origin of the receptors is a man aged 40-49 years with glioma.

The V gene is TRBV4-3, the J gene TRBJ2-3; tentatively, D is TRBD1 (5 bases). V gave up 0 bases and J gave up 0 bases, with 19 bases separating them. Germline assignment: CDR1 LGHNA and CDR2 YSLEER. This CDR3 has 19 residues. The CDR3 bases are TGCGCCAGCAGCCAAGATCCTCGTGCAGGGTGGGATAGCACAGATACGCAGTATTTT. Translation gives CASSQDPRAGWDSTDTQYF.

The chain joins TRBV7-2 to TRBJ2-7; D remains ambiguous. Trimming took 5 bases from V and 2 from J, leaving 16 bases between them. The CDR3 length is 15 residues. The germline CDR1 and CDR2 sequences are SGHTA and FQGNSA. The CDR3 is CASSPAGSRTYEQYF. CDR3 bases: TGTGCCAGCAGCCCCGCAGGTTCCAGGACCTACGAGCAGTACTTC.

The chain carries TRBV11-2 and TRBJ2-3; D perhaps matches TRBD2 (6 bases). Trimming removed 1 base from V and 3 bases from J, with 11 bases in between. Germline values: CDR1 SGHAT, CDR2 FQNNGV. CDR3 length: 15 residues. The CDR3 loop is CASSLAGARTDTQYF. The CDR3 DNA sequence: TGTGCCAGCAGCTTAGCGGGAGCCAGAACAGATACGCAGTATTTT. Complete variable domain (other parts from reference TRBV11-2 and TRBJ2-3): EAGVAQSPRYKIIEKRQSVAFWCNPISGHATLYWYQQILGQGPKLLIQFQNNGVVDDSQLPKDRFSAERLKGVDSTLKIQPAKLEDSAVYLCASSLAGARTDTQYFGPGTRLTVL.

The V gene is TRBV19, the J gene TRBJ2-2; the D is unclear. Trimming took off 0 bases at V and 4 bases at J, with 3 bases between the two ends. Germline values: CDR1 LNHDA, CDR2 SQIVND (reference sequence). CDR3 length: 13 residues. Written as DNA, the CDR3 is TGTGCCAGTAGTATAGAAGGCACCGGGGAGCTGTTTTTT. It translates to CASSIEGTGELFF.

This chain connects TRBV27 to TRBJ1-1; D is undetermined. The V gene's germline CDR1 is MNHEY and CDR2 SMNVEV (reference sequence). V was pared by 8 bases and J by 0 bases, with 13 bases between. CDR3 size: 14 residues. CDR3 nucleotides: TGTGCCAGCTACCGAGATCGGCTGAACACTGAAGCTTTCTTT. This translates into CASYRDRLNTEAFF.

This clone appeared a single time. The J gene is TRBJ2-5, the V gene TRBV2, with D perhaps matching TRBD2 (7 bases). Germline V CDR1 and CDR2: SNHLY, FYNNEI. The CDR3 length is 14 residues. The germline V and J ends were trimmed by 4 bases and 9 bases, with 18 bases remaining between them. CDR3 protein: CASSGKRGPGAQYF. Here the CDR3 DNA reads TGTGCCAGCAGTGGAAAGCGGGGCCCAGGGGCCCAGTACTTC.

This chain links TRBV25-1 with TRBJ1-2; D unclear. From germline, CDR1 is MGHDK and CDR2 SYGVNS. The length of the CDR3 is 13 residues. The germline V and J ends were trimmed by 5 bases and 2 bases, with 9 bases remaining between them. CDR3 sequence: CASSQKQNYGYTF. The CDR3 DNA follows: TGTGCCAGCAGTCAAAAACAGAACTATGGCTACACCTTC.

The chain couples TRBV4-2 to TRBJ2-3, with D possibly being TRBD1 or TRBD2 (5 bases each). CDR3 length: 14 residues. The V end lost 0 bases, the J end lost 6 bases, and 10 bases lay between the germline ends. Germline V CDR1 and CDR2: LGHNA, YNFKEQ. The CDR3, as DNA: TGTGCCAGCAGCCAAGACGTGGGACCGGATACGCAGTATTTT. It specifies CASSQDVGPDTQYF.

The sample holds a few counts of this clone. The chain carries TRBV18 and TRBJ2-2; D call uncertain. Per the germline V gene, CDR1 is KGHSH and CDR2 is LQKENI. The CDR3 covers 13 residues. Deletions cut 2 bases from V and 2 bases from J, with 3 bases between. The CDR3 here is CASSPANTGELFF. In DNA form, the CDR3 reads TGTGCCAGCTCACCAGCTAACACCGGGGAGCTGTTTTTT.

The chain uses TRBV18 and TRBJ2-3; D perhaps matches TRBD2 (6 bases). The CDR3 totals 14 residues. Germline CDR1 and CDR2: KGHSH and LQKENI. Trimming took off 6 bases at V and 8 bases at J, with 18 bases between the two ends. The CDR3 sequence is CASSPSGLKGTQYF. DNA of the CDR3: TGTGCCAGCTCCCCCAGTGGACTAAAGGGTACGCAGTATTTT. Full variable domain (missing parts from reference TRBV18 and TRBJ2-3): NAGVMQNPRHLVRRRGQEARLRCSPMKGHSHVYWYRQLPEEGLKFMVYLQKENIIDESGMPKERFSAEFPKEGPSILRIQQVVRGDSAAYFCASSPSGLKGTQYFGPGTRLTVL.

This chain uses TRBV5-5 with TRBJ1-5; D not resolved. CDR1 and CDR2 (germline): SGHKS, YYEKEE (reference sequence). This CDR3 region has 13 residues. Trimming cost V 5 bases and J 7 bases, with 13 bases left between them. CDR3 nucleotide sequence: TGTGCCAGCAGGGCACGAATAGGGCAGCCCCAGCATTTT. Translation: CASRARIGQPQHF.

The rearrangement links TRBV5-1 to TRBJ2-5; 7 nucleotides align to TRBD1. The CDR3 consists of 15 residues. The ends lost 1 base at V and 4 bases at J; junction bases unmatched: 7. Germline-derived CDR1 and CDR2 are SGHRS and YFSETQ. In nucleotides, the CDR3 is TGCGCCAGCAGCTTGTTGGGACAGACAGCAGAGACCCAGTACTTC. The encoded protein is CASSLLGQTAETQYF.